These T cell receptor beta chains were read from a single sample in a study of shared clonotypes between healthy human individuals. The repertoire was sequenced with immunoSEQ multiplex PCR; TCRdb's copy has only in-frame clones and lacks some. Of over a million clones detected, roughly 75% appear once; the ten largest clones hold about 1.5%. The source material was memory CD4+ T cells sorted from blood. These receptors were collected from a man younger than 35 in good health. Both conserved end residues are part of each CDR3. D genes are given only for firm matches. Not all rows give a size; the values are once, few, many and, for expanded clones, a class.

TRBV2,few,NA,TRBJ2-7,TGTGCCAGCAGCCGGGACTTAAGCTCCTACGAGCAGTACTTC,CASSRDLSSYEQYF
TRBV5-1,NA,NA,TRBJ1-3,TGCGCCAGCAGCTTGGGGACACCACTATCTGGAAACACCATATATTTT,CASSLGTPLSGNTIYF
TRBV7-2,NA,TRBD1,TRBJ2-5,TGTGCCAGCAGCACCCGGGACAGCTTTCAAGAGACCCAGTACTTC,CASSTRDSFQETQYF
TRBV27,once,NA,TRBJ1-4,TGTGCCAGCCGGGAACCACTAGATGAAAAACTGTTTTTT,CASREPLDEKLFF
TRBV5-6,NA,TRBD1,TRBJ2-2,TGTGCCAGCAGCTCAGACAGGGGGCGAGTTTACACCGGGGAGCTGTTTTTT,CASSSDRGRVYTGELFF
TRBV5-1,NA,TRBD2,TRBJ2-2,TGCGCCAGCAGCTTGATGGCGGGGGGGATCCCCGGGGAGCTGTTTTTT,CASSLMAGGIPGELFF
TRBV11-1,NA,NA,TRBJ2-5,TGTGCCAGCAGCTTCCGCAATGCGGAGAAGACCCAGTACTTC,CASSFRNAEKTQYF
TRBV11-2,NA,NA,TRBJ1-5,TGTGCCAGCAGCCCAACAGGGCCTAATCAGCCCCAGCATTTT,CASSPTGPNQPQHF
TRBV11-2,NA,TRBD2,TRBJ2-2,TGTGCCAGCAGCTTTCCTAGCGGATGGGACACCGGGGAGCTGTTTTTT,CASSFPSGWDTGELFF
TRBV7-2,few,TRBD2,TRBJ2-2,TGTGCCAGCAGCTTATTAGCAGCGGGAGGGCCCAGGGAGCTGTTTTTT,CASSLLAAGGPRELFF
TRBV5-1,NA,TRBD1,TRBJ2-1,TGCGCCAGCATGGGACAGGGGGTATACAATGAGCAGTTCTTC,CASMGQGVYNEQFF
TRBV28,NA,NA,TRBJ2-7,TGTGCCAGCGAGCCCCACGGGGGTCCTACCTACGAGCAGTACTTC,CASEPHGGPTYEQYF
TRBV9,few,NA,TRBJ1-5,TGTGCCAGCAGCCTTTTTCCTGACAGCAATCAGCCCCAGCATTTT,CASSLFPDSNQPQHF
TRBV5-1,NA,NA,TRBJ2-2,TGCGCCAGCAGCTTGCACACCAACACCGGGGAGCTGTTTTTT,CASSLHTNTGELFF
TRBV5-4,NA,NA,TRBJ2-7,TGTGCCAGCAGCTTGAACGGGCGTTACTACGAGCAGTACTTC,CASSLNGRYYEQYF
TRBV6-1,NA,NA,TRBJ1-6,TGTGCCAGCAGTGTGAACAGTAAGAGCTCCTATAATTCACCCCTCCACTTT,CASSVNSKSSYNSPLHF
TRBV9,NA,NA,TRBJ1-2,TGTGCCAGCAGCTCGAGCTCCGGGCACAACCACGGCTACACCTTC,CASSSSSGHNHGYTF
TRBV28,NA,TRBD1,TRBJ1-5,TGTGCCACCCGAGAGGGGGCGGCTCAGCCCCAGCATTTT,CATREGAAQPQHF
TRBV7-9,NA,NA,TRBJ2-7,TGTGCCAGCAGCTTAAGTTCCTACGAGCAGTACTTC,CASSLSSYEQYF
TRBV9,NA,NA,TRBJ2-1,TGTGCCAGCAGCGTGGCAACGACTAGCTCCTACAATGAGCAGTTCTTC,CASSVATTSSYNEQFF
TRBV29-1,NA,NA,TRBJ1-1,TGCAGCGTTGCTGGGGCCACTGAAGCTTTCTTT,CSVAGATEAFF
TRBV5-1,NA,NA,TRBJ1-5,TGCGCCAGCAGCCCTCAAGGTCCTAATCAGCCCCAGCATTTT,CASSPQGPNQPQHF
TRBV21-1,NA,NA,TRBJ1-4,TGTGCCAGCAGCAAAGTTCGGCGGAACAGCACTTCTAATGAAAAACTGTTTTTT,CASSKVRRNSTSNEKLFF
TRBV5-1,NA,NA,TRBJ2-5,TGCGCCAGCAGCAGGGGGAGTGGGGAGACCCAGTACTTC,CASSRGSGETQYF
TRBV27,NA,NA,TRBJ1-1,TGTGCCAGCAGTCCCATTGACGCAGGGCGGTTTGCTGAAGCTTTCTTT,CASSPIDAGRFAEAFF
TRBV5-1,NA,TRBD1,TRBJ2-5,TGCGCCAGCAGCATCCAAACAGGGGAAGAGACCCAGTACTTC,CASSIQTGEETQYF
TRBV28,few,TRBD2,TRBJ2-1,TGTGCCAGCAGTTTACGCCTCGCGGGGGTGGGCCTCAATGAGCAGTTCTTC,CASSLRLAGVGLNEQFF
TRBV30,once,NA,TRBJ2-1,TGTGCCTGGAAGACGGGGCCGGGGAATGAGCAGTTCTTC,CAWKTGPGNEQFF
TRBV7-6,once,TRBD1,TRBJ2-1,TGTGCCAGCAGCTTGGGGACAGCCTACAATGAGCAGTTCTTC,CASSLGTAYNEQFF
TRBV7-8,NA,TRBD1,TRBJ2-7,TGTGCCAGCAGCTTCAGGACAGGGGTCGAGCAGTACTTC,CASSFRTGVEQYF
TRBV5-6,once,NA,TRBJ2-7,TGTGCCAGCAGCCCGACAGGAGGCTCCTACGAGCAGTACTTC,CASSPTGGSYEQYF
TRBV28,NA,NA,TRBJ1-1,TGTGCCAGCAGAGCTCGTAGTGGGGGCACTGAAGCTTTCTTT,CASRARSGGTEAFF
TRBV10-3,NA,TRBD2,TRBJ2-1,TGTGCCATCACGGCAGGGACTAGCTCCTACAATGAGCAGTTCTTC,CAITAGTSSYNEQFF
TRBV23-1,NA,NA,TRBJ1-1,TGCGCCAGCAGTCACCCCGGGACCGGGAACACTGAAGCTTTCTTT,CASSHPGTGNTEAFF
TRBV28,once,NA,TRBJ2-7,TGTGCCAGCAGTTCAGGCCCCTTCGAGCAGTACTTC,CASSSGPFEQYF
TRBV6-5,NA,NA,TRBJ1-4,TGTGCCAGCAGCCCCGAGGCGGGGAGTGAAAAACTGTTTTTT,CASSPEAGSEKLFF
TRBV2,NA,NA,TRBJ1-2,TGTGCCATCGCGGTAGGGCCGGGGGGCTACACCTTC,CAIAVGPGGYTF
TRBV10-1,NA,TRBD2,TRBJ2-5,TGCGCCAGCAGTGAGTCGGGGCTAGCGGGATTTCAAGAGACCCAGTACTTC,CASSESGLAGFQETQYF
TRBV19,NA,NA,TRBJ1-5,TGTGCCAGTAGTGACGGGGGGCCAAGAAGAGATCAGCCCCAGCATTTT,CASSDGGPRRDQPQHF
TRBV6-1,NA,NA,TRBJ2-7,TGTGCCGCTAGGGACTTCGCCGCCTACGAGCAGTACTTC,CAARDFAAYEQYF
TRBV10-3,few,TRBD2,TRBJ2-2,TGTGCCACCGGGACTAGCGGGGGGATGTTCGGGGAGCTGTTTTTT,CATGTSGGMFGELFF
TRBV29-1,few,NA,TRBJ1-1,TGCAGCGTTGAATCGGTATATAACACTGAAGCTTTCTTT,CSVESVYNTEAFF
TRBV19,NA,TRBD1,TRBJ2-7,TGTGCCAGTAGTGCCCCTCCCGGGACAGGGGAACTCGAGCAGTACTTC,CASSAPPGTGELEQYF
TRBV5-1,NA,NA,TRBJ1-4,TGCGCCAGCACCATCGGGACTTATGATGAAAAACTGTTTTTT,CASTIGTYDEKLFF
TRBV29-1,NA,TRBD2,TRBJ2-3,TGCAGCGTTGATCAGGTCTCCCGTGTGGCGGGAGATGACCTCCGTACAGATACGCAGTATTTT,CSVDQVSRVAGDDLRTDTQYF
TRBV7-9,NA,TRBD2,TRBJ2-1,TGTGCCAGCAGCTGGGAAAGCGGGGGGAGCTCCTACAATGAGCAGTTCTTC,CASSWESGGSSYNEQFF